This T cell receptor (beta chain) is from a study of T cell responses to AZD1222 COVID-19 vaccine (dated by TCRdb to the early 2020s). About the study as a whole: AZD1222 recipients given second doses at about 4 weeks or at about 12 weeks were pooled, since spike-specific TCR depth and breadth were not found to differ between the two schedules. TCR sequencing was performed for 230 to 250 trial participants, of whom about 200 were given two doses of AZD1222 and around 25 were given two doses of MenACWY control vaccine. Trial participants were enrolled by age into 18-55, 56-69 and 70-plus year subgroups, with approximately 160, 26 and 62 TCR-sequenced participants respectively. The full study reports these points: Conclusions about previously exposed vaccinees are limited because only five to seven AZD1222 recipients were SARS-CoV-2 seropositive at baseline. The 56-69-year group was small, and its depth increase did not reach significance, likely because of low power. Because no day 14 peak-response samples were available, repertoires were characterized only after the peak T cell response. CD4 TCRs associated with the vaccine covered the entire spike protein, and the dominant responses were in regions 160-218 and 743-854. A significant rise in spike-specific TCR breadth and depth was observed after two AZD1222 doses relative to day 0 and relative to MenACWY recipients. Epitopes outside the regions mutated in the B.1.351 and B.1.1.7 variants were reportedly recognized by nearly half of the unique spike-specific TCRs. Most participants were white British and females outnumbered males, and the authors suggested that clonal diversity may have been underestimated.

The CDR3 regions of human TCRbeta chains were subjected to immunosequencing. On the study's bioinformatics: Repertoire TCRs were checked for matches against a reference library of SARS-CoV-2-specific TCRs that had been generated using the MIRA antigen-specificity platform. Breadth meant the fraction of unique TCRs that were SARS-CoV-2-associated, whereas depth meant the fraction of total T cells that were SARS-CoV-2-associated. Using the MIRA data, each spike-specific TCR was assigned both to the spike region to which the TCR was reactive and to a CD4 or CD8 class. Log10-transformed breadth and depth values were compared by one-way ANOVA with Sidak's multiple comparisons tests. The immuneACCESS repertoire file appears here via TCRdb, limited to in-frame rearrangements. These files lack a portion of the clones; in checked studies, under half of the deficit traces to unresolved V genes, and the cause of the others is not known. V and J calls and clone size follow that table, whereas D and trimming were derived from the DNA. Across this sample there are 110,000 or so clones, with 91% seen only once. The ten top clones hold over 5% of the sample.

Taken with the paper, the label for time point translates to: baseline before first vaccination. Vaccinee samples were obtained from the UK trials COV001 and COV002, which included a single-blind randomized controlled phase 2/3 trial of AZD1222 (ChAdOx1 nCoV-19) in healthy adults. Trial participant PBMC samples were collected at day 0 and day 28 after the second dose for TCRbeta chain sequencing. With regard to this clone: The antigen it recognizes is unknown. No qualities accompany the bases; no much larger clone lies one base away.

In the germline V gene (reference sequence), CDR1 corresponds to LGHDT and CDR2 to YNNKEL. V is pared back by 5 bases and J by 0 bases, with 26 bases lying between the germline termini. Taken from cysteine to phenylalanine, the CDR3 has 19 residues. Just the 57-base CDR3 DNA is kept, in frame starting at base 1. The starting material was peripheral blood, obtained on day 0 of AZD1222 vaccination. The clonotype originates from an adult in good health. The chain was built from TRBV3-1 (or the pseudogene TRBV3-2) and TRBJ2-7, with a tentative D gene TRBD2 over 6 matching bases. The sequenced DNA: TGTGCCAGCAGCTCGCTACCTATACGAGGGGCGGGGAGCTCCTACGAGCAGTACTTC. This sequence encodes CASSSLPIRGAGSSYEQYF.